The 30 T cell receptor beta chains in this list originate from one sample, sequenced in a study of blood T cell repertoires in COVID-19. Assay: immunoSEQ multiplex PCR; the TCRdb copy retains only in-frame clones and omits some. The sample has 300,000 to 350,000 clones; approximately 89% are singletons. Sequencing used peripheral blood. These receptors originate from a woman aged 55-75 years with COVID-19, enrolled during active disease.

The V gene is TRBV4-1, the J gene TRBJ2-2; 11 bases are a match to TRBD2. The CDR3 length is 17 residues. Germline V gene lookup returns CDR1 MGHRA and CDR2 YSYEKL. Germline trimming cut 1 base from V and 6 bases from J; bases unmatched to any gene: 7. CDR3 region: CASSQASGGSTPGELFF. The CDR3 DNA sequence: TGCGCCAGCAGCCAAGCTAGCGGGGGGTCCACACCCGGGGAGCTGTTTTTT.

The count of this clone is one. This chain links TRBV7-2 with TRBJ2-3; 13 bases line up with TRBD2. This CDR3 is 16 amino acids long. Trimming at V came to 6 bases and at J to 3 bases, leaving 6 bases not matched to a gene. Germline lookup yields CDR1 SGHTA and CDR2 FQGNSA. CDR3 in DNA: TGTGCCAGCAGACTCACTAGCGGGGGGGGTACAGATACGCAGTATTTT. Translation gives CASRLTSGGGTDTQYF. The full variable domain, its missing parts supplied by reference TRBV7-2 and TRBJ2-3, is GAGVSQSPSNKVTEKGKDVELRCDPISGHTALYWYRQSLGQGLEFLIYFQGNSAPDKSGLPSDRFSAERTGGSVSTLTIQRTQQEDSAVYLCASRLTSGGGTDTQYFGPGTRLTVL.

This clone was detected a few times. The chain links TRBV4-2 to TRBJ1-2; 11 bases are shared with TRBD1. J was trimmed by 4 bases and V by 2 bases; bases with no gene match: 9. Germline values: CDR1 LGHNA, CDR2 YNFKEQ. This CDR3 comprises 17 residues. The CDR3 sequence is CASSQTTPGTGGYGYTF. CDR3 DNA: TGTGCCAGCAGCCAAACTACTCCCGGGACAGGGGGCTATGGCTACACCTTC.

V usage is TRBV19 and J usage is TRBJ2-2; 9 nucleotides agree with TRBD1. There are 14 residues in the CDR3. The V segment lost 4 bases and the J segment 3 bases; nucleotides outside the gene matches: 0. The germline CDR1 and CDR2 sequences are LNHDA and SQIVND (reference sequence). The CDR3 DNA reads as TGTGCCAGTAGTAGGACAGGGGACACCGGGGAGCTGTTTTTT. Amino acids: CASSRTGDTGELFF.

The chain carries TRBV5-4 and TRBJ1-1; D unresolved. There are 15 residues in the CDR3. Germline V lookup: CDR1 SGHNT, CDR2 YYREEE (reference sequence). Trimming took off 3 bases at V and 0 bases at J, with 12 bases between the two ends. CDR3 coding DNA: TGTGCCAGCAGCTCACCTACAGATTTGAACACTGAAGCTTTCTTT. Translation: CASSSPTDLNTEAFF.

This chain joins TRBV20-1 and TRBJ1-2; D not certain. Germline V lookup: CDR1 DFQATT, CDR2 SNEGSKA (reference sequence). CDR3 length: 10 residues. V gave up 6 bases and J gave up 6 bases, with 8 bases separating them. The CDR3 nucleotides read TGCAGTGCACAGACAAATGGCTACACCTTC. Protein sequence: CSAQTNGYTF.

The chain carries TRBV7-8 and TRBJ1-6; D is uncertain. The length of the CDR3 is 13 residues. The V end was cut by 3 bases, the J end by 8 bases, with 8 bases between. Germline values: CDR1 SGHVS, CDR2 FQNEAQ. CDR3 DNA: TGTGCCAGCAGCTTTAATAATTATTCACCCCTCCACTTT. Protein: CASSFNNYSPLHF.

The chain couples TRBV3-1 (or the pseudogene TRBV3-2) to TRBJ2-7; 9 bases are shared with TRBD1. There are 16 residues in the CDR3. Germline trimming cut 6 bases from V and 4 bases from J; bases unmatched to any gene: 13. The germline gives CDR1 LGHDT, CDR2 YNNKEL (reference sequence). CDR3 sequence reads: CASSHGNGQGRYEQYF. CDR3 sequence (DNA): TGTGCCAGCAGTCACGGCAATGGACAGGGGAGGTACGAGCAGTACTTC.

The genes are TRBV5-5 and TRBJ2-7; 8 bases map to TRBD2. The ends lost 4 bases at V and 1 base at J; junction bases unmatched: 13. CDR1 is SGHKS, CDR2 YYEKEE, per germline (reference sequence). The CDR3 covers 17 residues. CDR3 loop: CASSISGSFRESYEQYF. The CDR3 DNA is TGTGCCAGCAGCATCAGCGGGAGCTTCAGGGAATCCTACGAGCAGTACTTC.

V and J are TRBV4-1 and TRBJ1-4; 8 nucleotides match TRBD1. Germline assignment: CDR1 MGHRA and CDR2 YSYEKL. The CDR3 consists of 16 residues. V shed 4 bases, J shed 8 bases, and the junction held 12 bases outside the gene matches. The CDR3 nucleotides read TGCGCCAGCAGCCGGGATCCGGACAGGGCGAAAGAAAAACTGTTTTTT. Its protein is CASSRDPDRAKEKLFF.

The chain combines TRBV6-6 with TRBJ1-1, with D hard to call. Germline V lookup: CDR1 MNHNY, CDR2 SVGAGI (reference sequence). This CDR3 has 14 residues. V lost 4 bases to trimming and J lost 1 base, with 10 bases between them. The CDR3 DNA reads as TGTGCCAGCAGTTCAACGACGGGGAACACTGAAGCTTTCTTT. Residues: CASSSTTGNTEAFF.

The chain joins TRBV13 to TRBJ1-2; tentatively, D is TRBD1 (5 bases). The CDR3 length is 15 residues. V was pared by 5 bases and J by 4 bases, with 17 bases between. CDR1 PRHDT and CDR2 FYEKMQ come from the germline V gene (reference sequence). The CDR3 here is CASSLRQYSSYGYTF. The CDR3 coding sequence is TGTGCCAGCAGCCTCCGACAGTACTCTTCCTATGGCTACACCTTC.

The V and J genes are TRBV6-7 and TRBJ2-5; the match to TRBD2 covers 7 bases. TRBV6-7 is given ORF status, its function remaining uncertain. With V trimmed by 8 bases and J by 0 bases, 9 bases remained unmatched. This CDR3 comprises 15 residues. The CDR3 region is CASRKAGPYQETQYF. The CDR3 nucleotides are TGTGCCAGCCGGAAAGCGGGGCCTTACCAAGAGACCCAGTACTTC.

This clone has just a few counts. This rearrangement joins TRBV6-5 to TRBJ1-1, with D hard to call. This CDR3 is 14 amino acids long. From germline, CDR1 is MNHEY and CDR2 SVGAGI. The germline V and J ends were trimmed by 10 bases and 0 bases, with 15 bases remaining between them. The DNA of the CDR3 is TGTGCCATCCCTGTCCCCGGGTTGAACACTGAAGCTTTCTTT. Translating gives CAIPVPGLNTEAFF.

The V gene is TRBV19, the J gene TRBJ1-5; weak D call: TRBD1 (6 bases). CDR3 length: 13 amino acids. Germline V CDR1 and CDR2: LNHDA, SQIVND (reference sequence). Trimming left V 7 bases short and J 4 bases short, with 11 bases between. CDR3 sequence (DNA): TGTGCCAGTAAGGAGAGGGGGAATCAGCCCCAGCATTTT. Amino acid sequence: CASKERGNQPQHF.

This CDR3 is CASSLTGISEAFF. DNA for the CDR3: TGTGCCAGCAGCCTCACAGGGATTTCTGAAGCTTTCTTT. The chain combines TRBV28 with TRBJ1-1, with a tentative D call TRBD1 (6 bases). The CDR3 runs 13 residues. V was trimmed by 6 bases and J by 6 bases, leaving 14 bases between them. In germline, CDR1 is MDHEN, CDR2 SYDVKM.

This chain connects TRBV3-1 (or the pseudogene TRBV3-2) to TRBJ1-5, with 9 bases lining up with TRBD1. The CDR3 contains 17 residues. Germline V lookup: CDR1 LGHDT, CDR2 YNNKEL (reference sequence). Germline trimming cut 4 bases from V and 6 bases from J; bases unmatched to any gene: 13. Written as DNA, the CDR3 is TGTGCCAGCAGCCGCACCTGGACACAGGGGGCGGGTCAGCCCCAGCATTTT. Residues: CASSRTWTQGAGQPQHF.

V usage is TRBV11-2 and J usage is TRBJ2-2; 7 positions match TRBD1. The CDR3 is 15 residues long. The germline V gene encodes CDR1 SGHAT and CDR2 FQNNGV. Unmatched junction bases numbered 6, after V lost 5 bases and J lost 3 bases. CDR3 sequence (DNA): TGTGCCAGCAGCCGAGGGACAGCCTACACCGGGGAGCTGTTTTTT. Residues: CASSRGTAYTGELFF.

The chain combines TRBV5-1 with TRBJ2-5; 8 nucleotides match TRBD1. This CDR3 has 14 amino acids. Germline assignment: CDR1 SGHRS and CDR2 YFSETQ. V shed 3 bases, J shed 5 bases, and the junction held 6 bases outside the gene matches. The CDR3 bases are TGCGCCAGCAGCTCTAAGACAGGGGCCGAGACCCAGTACTTC. Encoded protein: CASSSKTGAETQYF.

J is TRBJ1-2 and V is TRBV13; no reliable D call. The CDR3 is made up of 12 amino acids. CDR1 is PRHDT, CDR2 FYEKMQ, per germline (reference sequence). V lost 0 bases and J 6 bases, leaving 5 bases between the germline ends. CDR3 DNA: TGTGCCAGCAGCTTAGGCCCGGATGGCTACACCTTC. This sequence encodes CASSLGPDGYTF.

J is TRBJ1-5 and V is TRBV18; unclear D gene. Per the germline V gene, CDR1 is KGHSH and CDR2 is LQKENI. The CDR3 has 15 amino acids. With 2 bases removed from V and 0 bases from J, the gap between germline ends came to 8 bases. The CDR3 DNA follows: TGTGCCAGCTCACCAACCAGTAATAGCAATCAGCCCCAGCATTTT. This gives the protein CASSPTSNSNQPQHF.

V usage is TRBV6-5 and J usage is TRBJ1-1, with D possibly being TRBD1 (5 bases). V was pared by 10 bases and J by 1 base, with 13 bases between. The CDR3 runs 13 residues. Germline CDR1 reads MNHEY; CDR2 reads SVGAGI. CDR3 residues: CATTTGGNTEAFF. The CDR3 region has the DNA TGTGCCACCACGACCGGGGGGAACACTGAAGCTTTCTTT.

The J gene is TRBJ1-1, the V gene TRBV11-3; D is uncertain. From germline, CDR1 is SGHNT and CDR2 YENEEA. There are 15 residues in the CDR3. Trimming cost V 5 bases and J 2 bases, with 15 bases left between them. CDR3 region: CASSPQLTTNTEAFF. DNA for the CDR3: TGTGCCAGCAGCCCTCAGCTTACTACAAACACTGAAGCTTTCTTT.

This chain links TRBV7-2 with TRBJ1-1; 7 bases are a match to TRBD1. Germline CDR1 reads SGHTA; CDR2 reads FQGNSA. CDR3 length: 14 amino acids. The J segment lost 3 bases and the V segment lost 2 bases, leaving 3 bases of the junction unmatched. CDR3: CASSLQGGYTEAFF. As DNA, the CDR3 is TGTGCCAGCAGCTTACAGGGGGGCTACACTGAAGCTTTCTTT. Combining the CDR3 with reference TRBV7-2 and TRBJ1-1 gives the whole variable domain GAGVSQSPSNKVTEKGKDVELRCDPISGHTALYWYRQSLGQGLEFLIYFQGNSAPDKSGLPSDRFSAERTGGSVSTLTIQRTQQEDSAVYLCASSLQGGYTEAFFGQGTRLTVV.

The CDR3 reads CASSSTSGGTDTQYF. In nucleotides, the CDR3 is TGTGCCAGCAGCTCGACTAGCGGGGGCACAGATACGCAGTATTTT. This chain uses TRBV7-3 with TRBJ2-3, with 11 bases matching TRBD2. There are 15 residues in the CDR3. Germline V lookup: CDR1 SGHTA, CDR2 FQGTGA. With 4 bases clipped from V and 1 base from J, the junction kept 1 base outside the gene matches.

The rearrangement uses TRBV6-4 and TRBJ1-4; D gene uncertain. There are 20 residues in the CDR3. V was cut by 2 bases and J by 0 bases, with 22 bases left in between. Germline V gene data show CDR1 as MRHNA and CDR2 as SNTAGT. The CDR3 reads CASSDHGLQLQIATNEKLFF. Here the CDR3 DNA reads TGTGCCAGCAGTGACCACGGACTACAGCTTCAGATTGCAACTAATGAAAAACTGTTTTTT.

This rearrangement joins TRBV7-2 to TRBJ2-7, with D perhaps matching TRBD1 (5 bases). The CDR3 covers 12 residues. Germline V CDR1 and CDR2: SGHTA, FQGNSA. Deletions cut 9 bases from V and 7 bases from J, with 16 bases between. CDR3 residues: CASRGRLLEQYF. CDR3 sequence (DNA): TGTGCCAGTAGGGGTCGGCTATTAGAGCAGTACTTC.

This clone was detected only once. The rearrangement joins TRBV7-8 to TRBJ1-2; D is ambiguous. Trimming removed 3 bases from V and 4 bases from J, with 9 bases in between. CDR3 size: 13 residues. The germline CDR1 and CDR2 sequences are SGHVS and FQNEAQ. The CDR3 bases are TGTGCCAGCAGCTTGGCAGGTTTCTATGGCTACACCTTC. This encodes CASSLAGFYGYTF.

The rearrangement uses TRBV30 and TRBJ2-3; no reliable D call. Germline CDR1 is GTSNPN and CDR2 is SVGIG (reference sequence). This CDR3 has 12 residues. V lost 4 bases and J lost 1, with 6 bases in between. This CDR3 reads CAWNPGTDTQYF. Here the CDR3 DNA reads TGTGCCTGGAATCCAGGCACAGATACGCAGTATTTT.

This chain links TRBV5-1 with TRBJ2-5; the D is unclear. Trimming pared 6 bases from V and 2 bases from J, leaving 14 bases between. The germline gives CDR1 SGHRS, CDR2 YFSETQ. This CDR3 is built from 14 residues. The CDR3 spells CASTPSGFQETQYF. The CDR3 DNA sequence: TGCGCCAGCACCCCTAGTGGGTTTCAAGAGACCCAGTACTTC.